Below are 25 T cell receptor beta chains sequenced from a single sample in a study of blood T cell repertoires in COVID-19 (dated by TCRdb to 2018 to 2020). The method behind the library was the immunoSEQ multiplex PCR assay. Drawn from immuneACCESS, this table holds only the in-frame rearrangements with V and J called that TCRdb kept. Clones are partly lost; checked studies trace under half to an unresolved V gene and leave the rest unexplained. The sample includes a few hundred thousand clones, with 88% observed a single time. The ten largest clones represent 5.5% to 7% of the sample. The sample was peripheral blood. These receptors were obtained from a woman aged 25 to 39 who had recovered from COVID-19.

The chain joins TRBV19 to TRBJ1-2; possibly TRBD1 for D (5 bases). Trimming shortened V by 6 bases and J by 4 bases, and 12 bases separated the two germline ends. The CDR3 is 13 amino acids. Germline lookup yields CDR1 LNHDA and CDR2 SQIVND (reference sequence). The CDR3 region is CASRPAGRYGYTF. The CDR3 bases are TGTGCCAGTAGACCTGCGGGACGCTATGGCTACACCTTC.

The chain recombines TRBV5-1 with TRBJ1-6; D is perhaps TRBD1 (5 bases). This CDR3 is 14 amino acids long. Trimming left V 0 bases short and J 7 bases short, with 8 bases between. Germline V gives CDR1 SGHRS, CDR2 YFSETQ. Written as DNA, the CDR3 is TGCGCCAGCAGCTTGGTTTCAGGGAATTCACCCCTCCACTTT. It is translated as CASSLVSGNSPLHF.

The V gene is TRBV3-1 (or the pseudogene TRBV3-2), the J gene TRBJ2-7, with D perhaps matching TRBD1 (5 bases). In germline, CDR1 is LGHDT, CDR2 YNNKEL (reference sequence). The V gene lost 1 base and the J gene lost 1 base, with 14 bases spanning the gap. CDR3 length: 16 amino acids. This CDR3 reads CASSQGAGKNSYEQYF. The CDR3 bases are TGTGCCAGCAGCCAAGGGGCAGGGAAAAATTCCTACGAGCAGTACTTC.

The CDR3 DNA sequence: TGTGCCAGCAGTGAGACTAGCGGGACGACAGATACGCAGTATTTT. Protein: CASSETSGTTDTQYF. V gene TRBV2 combines with J gene TRBJ2-3; 11 bases align to TRBD2. J was trimmed by 3 bases and V by 3 bases; bases with no gene match: 2. This CDR3 has 15 residues. Germline-derived CDR1 and CDR2 are SNHLY and FYNNEI. Full variable domain (remainder filled in from reference TRBV2 and TRBJ2-3): EPEVTQTPSHQVTQMGQEVILRCVPISNHLYFYWYRQILGQKVEFLVSFYNNEISEKSEIFDDQFSVERPDGSNFTLKIRSTKLEDSAMYFCASSETSGTTDTQYFGPGTRLTVL.

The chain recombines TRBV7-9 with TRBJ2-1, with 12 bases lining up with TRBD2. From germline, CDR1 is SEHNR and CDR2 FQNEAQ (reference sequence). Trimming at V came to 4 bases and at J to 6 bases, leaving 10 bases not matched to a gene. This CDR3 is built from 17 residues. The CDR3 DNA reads TGTGCCAGCAGCTCTCACCCGACTAGCGGGGGAGGCAATGAGCAGTTCTTC. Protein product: CASSSHPTSGGGNEQFF.

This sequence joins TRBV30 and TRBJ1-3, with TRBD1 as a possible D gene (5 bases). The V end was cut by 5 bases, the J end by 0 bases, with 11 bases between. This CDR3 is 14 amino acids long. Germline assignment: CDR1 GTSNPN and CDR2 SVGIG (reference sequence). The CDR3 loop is CAWASGGSGNTIYF. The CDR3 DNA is TGTGCCTGGGCTTCCGGGGGCTCTGGAAACACCATATATTTT.

The CDR3 bases are TGTGCCAGCACCTACGGGGGAGGCGGCGATGAGCAGTTCTTC. Protein product: CASTYGGGGDEQFF. The rearrangement links TRBV11-1 to TRBJ2-1; D is possibly TRBD2 (6 bases). The germline gives CDR1 SGHAT, CDR2 FQDESV (reference sequence). With 7 bases removed from V and 8 bases from J, the gap between germline ends came to 18 bases. The length of the CDR3 is 14 residues. The full variable domain, with the rest looked up from reference TRBV11-1 and TRBJ2-1, is EAEVAQSPRYKITEKSQAVAFWCDPISGHATLYWYRQILGQGPELLVQFQDESVVDDSQLPKDRFSAERLKGVDSTLKIQPAELGDSAMYLCASTYGGGGDEQFFGPGTRLTVL.

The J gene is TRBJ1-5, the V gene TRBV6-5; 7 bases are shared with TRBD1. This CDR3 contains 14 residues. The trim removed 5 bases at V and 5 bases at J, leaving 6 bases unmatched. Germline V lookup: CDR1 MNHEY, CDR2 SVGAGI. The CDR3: CASSITGDHQPQHF. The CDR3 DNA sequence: TGTGCCAGCAGTATAACAGGGGATCATCAGCCCCAGCATTTT.

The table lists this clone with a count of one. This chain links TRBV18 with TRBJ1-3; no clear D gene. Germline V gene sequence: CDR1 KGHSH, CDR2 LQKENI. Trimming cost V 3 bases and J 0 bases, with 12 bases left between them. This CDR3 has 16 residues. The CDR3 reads CASSPRLADSGNTIYF. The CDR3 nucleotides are TGTGCCAGCTCACCCCGTTTGGCAGACTCTGGAAACACCATATATTTT.

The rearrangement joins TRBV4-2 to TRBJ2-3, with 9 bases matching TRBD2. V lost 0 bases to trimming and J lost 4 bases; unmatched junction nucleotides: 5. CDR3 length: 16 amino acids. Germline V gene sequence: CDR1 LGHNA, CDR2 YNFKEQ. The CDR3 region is CASSQEGLAGPDTQYF. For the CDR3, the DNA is TGTGCCAGCAGCCAAGAGGGGCTAGCGGGGCCAGATACGCAGTATTTT.

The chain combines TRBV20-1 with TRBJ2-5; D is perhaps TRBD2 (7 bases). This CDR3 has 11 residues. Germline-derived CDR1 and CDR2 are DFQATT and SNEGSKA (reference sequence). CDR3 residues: CTSGGPDTQYF. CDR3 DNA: TGCACCTCGGGGGGCCCGGACACCCAGTACTTC.

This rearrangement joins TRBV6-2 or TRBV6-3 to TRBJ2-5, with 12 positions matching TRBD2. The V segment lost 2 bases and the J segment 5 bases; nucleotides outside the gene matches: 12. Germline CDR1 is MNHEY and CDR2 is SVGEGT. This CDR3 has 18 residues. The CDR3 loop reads CASSYRLAGGPEWETQYF. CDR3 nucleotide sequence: TGTGCCAGCAGTTACAGGCTAGCGGGGGGGCCAGAATGGGAGACCCAGTACTTC.

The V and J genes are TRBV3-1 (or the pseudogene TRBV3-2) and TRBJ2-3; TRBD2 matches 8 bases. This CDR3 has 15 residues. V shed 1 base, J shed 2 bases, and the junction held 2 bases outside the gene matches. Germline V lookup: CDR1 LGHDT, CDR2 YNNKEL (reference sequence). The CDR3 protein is CASSQAGGHTDTQYF. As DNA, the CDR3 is TGTGCCAGCAGCCAAGCGGGGGGGCACACAGATACGCAGTATTTT.

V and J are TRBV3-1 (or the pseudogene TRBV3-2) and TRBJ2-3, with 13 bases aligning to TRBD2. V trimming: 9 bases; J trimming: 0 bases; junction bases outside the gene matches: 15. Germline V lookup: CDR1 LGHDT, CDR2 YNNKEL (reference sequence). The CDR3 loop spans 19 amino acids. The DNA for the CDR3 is TGTGCCAGACCAATCCCCGGGACTAGCGGGGTCGCTAGCACAGATACGCAGTATTTT. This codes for CARPIPGTSGVASTDTQYF.

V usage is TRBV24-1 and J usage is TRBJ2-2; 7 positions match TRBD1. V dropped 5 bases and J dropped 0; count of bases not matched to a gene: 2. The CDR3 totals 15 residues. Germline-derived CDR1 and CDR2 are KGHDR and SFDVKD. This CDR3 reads CATSGDRPNTGELFF. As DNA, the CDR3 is TGTGCCACCAGTGGGGACAGACCGAACACCGGGGAGCTGTTTTTT.

CDR3 DNA sequence: TGTGCCAGCAGCCACAGACAGGGAACAGGAAACACCATATATTTT. Its translation: CASSHRQGTGNTIYF. This sequence joins TRBV4-2 and TRBJ1-3; TRBD1 agrees at 7 bases. Germline V gene sequence: CDR1 LGHNA, CDR2 YNFKEQ. The CDR3 runs 15 residues. V shed 3 bases, J shed 4 bases, and the junction held 6 bases outside the gene matches.

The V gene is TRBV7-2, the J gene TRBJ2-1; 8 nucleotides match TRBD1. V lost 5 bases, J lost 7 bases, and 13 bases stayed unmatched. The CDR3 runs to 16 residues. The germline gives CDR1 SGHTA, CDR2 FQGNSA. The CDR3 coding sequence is TGTGCCAGCAGCCCCCCCGGACAGGGATTATGGAATGAGCAGTTCTTC. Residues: CASSPPGQGLWNEQFF.

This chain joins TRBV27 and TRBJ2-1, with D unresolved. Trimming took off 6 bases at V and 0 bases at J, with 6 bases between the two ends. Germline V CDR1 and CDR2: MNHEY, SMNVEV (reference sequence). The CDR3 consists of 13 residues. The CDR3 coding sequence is TGTGCCAGCAGGGCAACCTCCTACAATGAGCAGTTCTTC. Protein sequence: CASRATSYNEQFF.

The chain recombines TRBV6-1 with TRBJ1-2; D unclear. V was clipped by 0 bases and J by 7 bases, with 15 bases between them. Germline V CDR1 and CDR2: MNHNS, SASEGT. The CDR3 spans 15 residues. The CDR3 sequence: CASSEALRRLGGYTF. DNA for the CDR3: TGTGCCAGCAGTGAAGCTTTACGGCGGCTCGGTGGCTACACCTTC.

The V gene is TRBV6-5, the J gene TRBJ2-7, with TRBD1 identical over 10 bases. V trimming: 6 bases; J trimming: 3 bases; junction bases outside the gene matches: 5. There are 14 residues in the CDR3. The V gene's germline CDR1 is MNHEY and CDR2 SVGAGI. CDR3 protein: CASSPGDRGYEQYF. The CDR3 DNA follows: TGTGCCAGCAGCCCAGGGGACAGGGGCTACGAGCAGTACTTC.

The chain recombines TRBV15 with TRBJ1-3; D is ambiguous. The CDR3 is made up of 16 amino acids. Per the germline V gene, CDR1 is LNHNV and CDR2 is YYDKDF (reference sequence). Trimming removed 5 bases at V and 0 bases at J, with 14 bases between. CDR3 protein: CATSSGLTSSGNTIYF. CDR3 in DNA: TGTGCCACCAGCTCCGGACTCACGAGCTCTGGAAACACCATATATTTT.

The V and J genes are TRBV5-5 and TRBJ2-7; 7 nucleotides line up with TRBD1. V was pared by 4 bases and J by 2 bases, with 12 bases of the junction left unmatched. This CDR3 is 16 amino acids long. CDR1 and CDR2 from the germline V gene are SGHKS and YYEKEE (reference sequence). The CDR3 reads CASSRTPGQRAYEQYF. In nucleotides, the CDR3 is TGTGCCAGCAGCAGAACACCGGGACAGCGAGCCTACGAGCAGTACTTC.

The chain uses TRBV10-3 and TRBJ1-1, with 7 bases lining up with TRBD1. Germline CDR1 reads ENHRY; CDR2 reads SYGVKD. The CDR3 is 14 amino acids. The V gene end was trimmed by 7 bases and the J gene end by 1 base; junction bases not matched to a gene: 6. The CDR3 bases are TGTGCCATCACCACGGGACAGACGAACACTGAAGCTTTCTTT. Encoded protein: CAITTGQTNTEAFF.

Here the CDR3 reads CASSLERDQPQHF. The DNA of the CDR3 is TGTGCCAGCAGCTTAGAACGCGATCAGCCCCAGCATTTT. The chain links TRBV7-2 to TRBJ1-5, with D unclear. CDR3 length: 13 residues. V was clipped by 1 base and J by 5 bases, with 6 bases between them. CDR1 is SGHTA and CDR2 is FQGNSA in the germline V gene.

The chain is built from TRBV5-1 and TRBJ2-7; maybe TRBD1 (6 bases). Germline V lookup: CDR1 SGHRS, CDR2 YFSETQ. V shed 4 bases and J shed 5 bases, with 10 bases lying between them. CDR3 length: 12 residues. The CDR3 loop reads CASSHNRDEQYF. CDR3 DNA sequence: TGCGCCAGCAGCCACAACAGGGACGAGCAGTACTTC.